Listed below are T cell receptor beta chains from one sample, sequenced in a study of shared clonotypes between healthy human individuals. Profiled with immunoSEQ multiplex PCR; TCRdb holds only in-frame clones, not every one. This table holds about 1 million clones, about 77% found once. The sample consisted of memory CD4+ T cells sorted from blood. These receptor sequences come from a man aged 18 to 30 in good health. Each CDR3 is given with its conserved first and last residue. The D gene is left open where the match is weak. Expanded clones are given a class, and other clones once, few, many or no size at all.

v_call	j_call	d_call	clone_size	cdr3_nt	cdr3_aa
TRBV10-3	TRBJ1-5	-	-	TGTGCCTCAACGCCGGATAGCAATCAGCCCCAGCATTTT	CASTPDSNQPQHF
TRBV10-3	TRBJ2-2	TRBD1	-	TGTGCCGGGACAGACACCACCGGGGAGCTGTTTTTT	CAGTDTTGELFF
TRBV28	TRBJ2-7	TRBD1	once	TGTGCCAGCAGCAACACCGGGACAGGCTCCTACGAGCAGTACTTC	CASSNTGTGSYEQYF
TRBV9	TRBJ1-5	-	-	TGTGCCAGCAGCCCCCACGGGGGTTTTAATCAGCCCCAGCATTTT	CASSPHGGFNQPQHF
TRBV10-3	TRBJ2-4	TRBD2	-	TGTGCCATCAGTGAGTCGCCGGTGACTAGCGGCGCCAAAAACATTCAGTACTTC	CAISESPVTSGAKNIQYF
TRBV4-3	TRBJ2-1	TRBD2	-	TGCGCCAGCAGCCAAGAAACTAGCGGGAGGGGTTACAATGAGCAGTTCTTC	CASSQETSGRGYNEQFF
TRBV2	TRBJ2-7	TRBD2	once	TGTGCCAGCAGTGTACTAGCGGGGGAAAGCGAGCAGTACTTC	CASSVLAGESEQYF
TRBV30	TRBJ1-6	TRBD1	few	TGTGCCTGGAGGGGACAGCCGAATTCACCCCTCCACTTT	CAWRGQPNSPLHF
TRBV18	TRBJ2-5	-	-	TGTGCCAGCTCGCCAGGCTTGGAGACCCAGTACTTC	CASSPGLETQYF
TRBV9	TRBJ2-3	TRBD2	few	TGTGCCAGCAGCTTTGGGACTAGCGGGGTTGGTACGCAGTATTTT	CASSFGTSGVGTQYF
TRBV5-5	TRBJ1-5	TRBD1	-	TGTGCCAGCAGCTGGGGACAGGGTCAAAATCAGCCCCAGCATTTT	CASSWGQGQNQPQHF
TRBV10-1	TRBJ2-2	-	-	TGCGCCAGCAGTGAGTCGTTTATCTCGAACACCGGGGAGCTGTTTTTT	CASSESFISNTGELFF
TRBV2	TRBJ1-4	-	-	TGTGCCAGCAGTGAGGGGGCAGGGTCTAATGAAAAACTGTTTTTT	CASSEGAGSNEKLFF
TRBV29-1	TRBJ2-7	-	few	TGCAGCGTTGACGCGGGGACAAATTACGAGCAGTACTTC	CSVDAGTNYEQYF
TRBV9	TRBJ1-6	-	-	TGTGCCAGCAGCCCGCCGGGGAGGGGTAATTCACCCCTCCACTTT	CASSPPGRGNSPLHF
TRBV27	TRBJ1-5	-	-	TGTGCCAGCAGTTTACAGGGGCATCAGCCCCAGCATTTT	CASSLQGHQPQHF
TRBV5-1	TRBJ2-5	TRBD1	-	TGCGCCAGCAGCTTCGGGACAGGTGACCAAGAGACCCAGTACTTC	CASSFGTGDQETQYF
TRBV5-4	TRBJ2-3	-	-	TGTGCCAGCAGAGCGGGCCGCAGAGATACGCAGTATTTT	CASRAGRRDTQYF
TRBV5-1	TRBJ2-3	TRBD2	-	TGCGCCAGCAGCCCAATGACTAGCGGGAGTGGAGATACGCAGTATTTT	CASSPMTSGSGDTQYF
TRBV6-1	TRBJ2-7	-	-	TGTGCCAGCAGTGAAGATAAAGGCAGGTCCTTTAGGAGCTCCTACGAGCAGTACTTC	CASSEDKGRSFRSSYEQYF
TRBV6-1	TRBJ2-2	TRBD2	once	TGTGCCAGCAGTGAGACTAGCGGGAACACCGGGGAGCTGTTTTTT	CASSETSGNTGELFF
TRBV30	TRBJ2-7	TRBD1	-	TGTGCCTGGATCCCTACGACAGGGGGTGTCTACGAGCAGTACTTC	CAWIPTTGGVYEQYF
TRBV7-9	TRBJ2-1	-	-	TGTGCCAGCAGCTTAGCCGGTTCGGGAGCATACAATGAGCAGTTCTTC	CASSLAGSGAYNEQFF
TRBV6-5	TRBJ1-4	-	once	TGTGCCAGCAGTTACCGGATCAATGAAAAACTGTTTTTT	CASSYRINEKLFF
TRBV11-3	TRBJ2-5	-	-	TGTGCCAGCAGCGTTACAGGGTTCGGCGAGACCCAGTACTTC	CASSVTGFGETQYF